A single sample gave rise to the 11 T cell receptor beta chains below, sequenced in a study of shared clonotypes between healthy human individuals. Method: immunoSEQ multiplex PCR; TCRdb's copy keeps in-frame clones and lacks some. In the table there are hundreds of thousands of clones, 55% to 85% of which are singletons. The sample was memory CD4+ T cells sorted from blood. Subset described: CD45RA-negative fraction. The receptor source for this set is a woman in her 30s in good health.

The table lists this clone with a few counts. V usage is TRBV2 and J usage is TRBJ2-3; 12 bases are shared with TRBD2. The CDR3 is 16 residues long. The junction had 7 bases not matched to a gene; V was cut back by 5 bases and J by 4 bases. Germline values: CDR1 SNHLY, CDR2 FYNNEI. The CDR3 sequence: CASSKGLAGYSDTQYF. CDR3 bases: TGTGCCAGCAGTAAAGGACTAGCGGGGTATTCAGATACGCAGTATTTT.

This clone was seen a single time. This chain joins TRBV2 and TRBJ2-7, with D maybe TRBD2 (6 bases). This CDR3 has 14 amino acids. Per germline, CDR1 SNHLY and CDR2 FYNNEI. The V end lost 6 bases, the J end lost 5 bases, and 17 bases lay between the germline ends. The DNA of the CDR3 is TGTGCCAGCAGCTGGGACTCCGGCTGGGACGAGCAGTACTTC. As protein: CASSWDSGWDEQYF.

The rearrangement joins TRBV5-4 to TRBJ1-3; no clear D. The germline V gene has CDR1 SGHNT and CDR2 YYREEE (reference sequence). The ends were cut back, 3 bases at V and 0 bases at J, with 4 bases in the middle. This CDR3 has 13 residues. As DNA, the CDR3 is TGTGCCAGCAGCTGGGGCTCTGGAAACACCATATATTTT. This encodes CASSWGSGNTIYF.

The chain uses TRBV28 and TRBJ2-3; D perhaps matches TRBD1 (5 bases). There are 17 residues in the CDR3. The V gene lost 0 bases and the J gene lost 5 bases, with 18 bases spanning the gap. CDR1 is MDHEN and CDR2 is SYDVKM in the germline V gene. CDR3 DNA sequence: TGTGCCAGCAGTTTATGCCAGGGCCCCCCGGTACGAGATACGCAGTATTTT. Translating gives CASSLCQGPPVRDTQYF.

The rearrangement uses TRBV28 and TRBJ1-5; 11 bases are a match to TRBD1. Germline trimming cut 6 bases from V and 6 bases from J; bases unmatched to any gene: 7. Germline CDR1 is MDHEN and CDR2 is SYDVKM. The CDR3 sequence is 15 residues long. The CDR3 is CASRSGTGGSQPQHF. The CDR3 DNA follows: TGTGCCAGCAGGTCCGGGACAGGGGGTAGTCAGCCCCAGCATTTT.

The table lists this clone with a count of one. The rearrangement links TRBV20-1 to TRBJ1-2; D unclear. In germline, CDR1 is DFQATT, CDR2 SNEGSKA (reference sequence). Trimming took off 3 bases at V and 7 bases at J, with 9 bases between the two ends. The CDR3 sequence is 11 residues long. CDR3 sequence reads: CSARYGGGYTF. In DNA form, the CDR3 reads TGCAGTGCTAGGTATGGAGGTGGCTACACCTTC.

This CDR3 reads CASSQDLILAGSNEQFF. As DNA, the CDR3 is TGTGCCAGCAGCCAAGATTTGATCCTAGCGGGATCGAATGAGCAGTTCTTC. The chain employs TRBV14 and TRBJ2-1; 9 nucleotides agree with TRBD2. Germline values: CDR1 SGHDN, CDR2 FVKESK. This CDR3 spans 17 amino acids. Trimming took 0 bases from V and 7 from J; bases not matched to a gene: 10.

The chain has TRBV6-6 and TRBJ1-5; 8 bases match TRBD1. CDR1 and CDR2 (germline): MNHNY, SVGAGI (reference sequence). This CDR3 region has 14 residues. Losses at the gene ends were 5 bases for V and 4 bases for J; bases not matched to a gene: 4. CDR3 DNA: TGTGCCAGCAGTCCAGGGGGCGGTAATCAGCCCCAGCATTTT. It specifies CASSPGGGNQPQHF.

The J gene is TRBJ2-2, the V gene TRBV9; D uncertain. Germline V lookup: CDR1 SGDLS, CDR2 YYNGEE. V was cut by 0 bases and J by 4 bases, with 10 bases left in between. The CDR3 covers 15 residues. The CDR3 DNA sequence: TGTGCCAGCAGCGTAGCTCCGCGTTCCACCGGGGAGCTGTTTTTT. Amino acid sequence: CASSVAPRSTGELFF.

The chain joins TRBV5-8 to TRBJ2-3; D unclear. The V and J ends lost 4 bases and 0 bases respectively, with 15 bases between them. CDR1 and CDR2 (germline): SGHTS, YDEGEE. CDR3 size: 16 residues. CDR3 nucleotide sequence: TGTGCCAGCAGCGACGTGTCATTCCTTAGCACAGATACGCAGTATTTT. Protein product: CASSDVSFLSTDTQYF.

V is TRBV11-2 and J is TRBJ2-5; 8 nucleotides align to TRBD2. This CDR3 is 16 amino acids long. V lost 5 bases to trimming and J lost 5 bases; unmatched junction nucleotides: 13. Looked up from germline, CDR1 is SGHAT and CDR2 is FQNNGV. DNA of the CDR3: TGTGCCAGCAGCCGCTTACTCACGGGAGGGGGTGAGACCCAGTACTTC. Its translation: CASSRLLTGGGETQYF.